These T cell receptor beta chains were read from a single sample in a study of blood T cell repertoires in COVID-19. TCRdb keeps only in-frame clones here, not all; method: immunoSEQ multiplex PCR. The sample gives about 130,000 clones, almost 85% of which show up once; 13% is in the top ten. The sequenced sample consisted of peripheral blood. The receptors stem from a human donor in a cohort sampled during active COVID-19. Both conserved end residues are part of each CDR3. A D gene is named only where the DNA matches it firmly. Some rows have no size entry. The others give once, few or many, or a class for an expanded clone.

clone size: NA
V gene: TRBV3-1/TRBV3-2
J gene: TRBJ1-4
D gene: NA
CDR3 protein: CASSQDGEKLFF
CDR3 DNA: TGTGCCAGCAGCCAAGACGGGGAAAAACTGTTTTTT

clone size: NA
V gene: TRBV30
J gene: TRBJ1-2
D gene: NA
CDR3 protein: CAWSKGLNYGYTF
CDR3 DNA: TGTGCCTGGAGCAAGGGACTGAACTATGGCTACACCTTC

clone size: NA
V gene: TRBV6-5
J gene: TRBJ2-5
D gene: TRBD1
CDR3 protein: CASGDRARETQYF
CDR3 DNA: TGTGCCAGCGGGGACAGGGCCAGGGAGACCCAGTACTTC

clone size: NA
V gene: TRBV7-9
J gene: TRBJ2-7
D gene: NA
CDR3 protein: CASSLVAAQSYEQYF
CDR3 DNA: TGTGCCAGCAGCTTAGTAGCCGCGCAGAGCTACGAGCAGTACTTC

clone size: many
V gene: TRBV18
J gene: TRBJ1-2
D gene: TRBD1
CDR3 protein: CASSPTGQGATTSLGYTF
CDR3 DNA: TGTGCCAGCTCACCAACGGGACAGGGGGCGACAACCTCCTTGGGCTACACCTTC

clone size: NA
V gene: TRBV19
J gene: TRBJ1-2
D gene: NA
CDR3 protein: CASSIDEGGPYGYTF
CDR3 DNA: TGTGCCAGTAGTATAGACGAGGGCGGTCCCTATGGCTACACCTTC

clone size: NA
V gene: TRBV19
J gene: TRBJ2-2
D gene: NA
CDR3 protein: CASSIPGGSYGELFF
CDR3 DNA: TGTGCCAGTAGTATCCCCGGGGGTTCCTATGGGGAGCTGTTTTTT

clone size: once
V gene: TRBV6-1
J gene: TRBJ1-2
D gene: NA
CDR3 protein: CASSEPPRGGRLGYGYTF
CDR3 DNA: TGTGCCAGCAGTGAACCACCCCGGGGGGGGAGATTGGGATATGGCTACACCTTC

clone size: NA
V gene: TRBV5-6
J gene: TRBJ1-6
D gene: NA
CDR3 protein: CASSPGQLNSPLHF
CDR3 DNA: TGTGCCAGCAGCCCGGGACAACTAAATTCACCCCTCCACTTT

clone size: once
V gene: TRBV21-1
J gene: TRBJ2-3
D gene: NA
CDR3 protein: CASSKGGGEGTDTQYF
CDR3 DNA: TGTGCCAGCAGCAAAGGGGGCGGGGAGGGGACAGATACGCAGTATTTT

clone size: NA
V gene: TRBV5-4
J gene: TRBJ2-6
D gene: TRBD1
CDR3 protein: CASSTNRGPGSGANVLTF
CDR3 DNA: TGTGCCAGCAGCACGAACAGGGGGCCGGGCTCTGGGGCCAACGTCCTGACTTTC

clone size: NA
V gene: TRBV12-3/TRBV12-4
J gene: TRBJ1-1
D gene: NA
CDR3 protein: CASSPRERNEAFF
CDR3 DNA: TGTGCCAGCAGTCCGAGGGAACGGAATGAAGCTTTCTTT

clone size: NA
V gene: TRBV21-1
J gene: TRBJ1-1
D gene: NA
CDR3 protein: CASSKGGDRAYYTEAFF
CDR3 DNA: TGTGCCAGCAGCAAAGGGGGGGACAGGGCCTACTACACTGAAGCTTTCTTT

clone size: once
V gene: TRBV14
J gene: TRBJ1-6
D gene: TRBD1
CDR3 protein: CASSQRTGGNSPLHF
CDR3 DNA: TGTGCCAGCAGCCAACGGACAGGGGGGAATTCACCCCTCCACTTT

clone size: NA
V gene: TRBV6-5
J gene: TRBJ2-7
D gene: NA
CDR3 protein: CASSPIQAVGGEQYF
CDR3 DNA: TGTGCCAGCAGTCCAATACAGGCTGTGGGAGGCGAGCAGTACTTC

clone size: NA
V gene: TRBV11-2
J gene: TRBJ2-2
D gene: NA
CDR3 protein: CASSLTLGVRELFF
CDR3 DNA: TGTGCCAGCAGCCTCACCCTCGGGGTTCGGGAGCTGTTTTTT

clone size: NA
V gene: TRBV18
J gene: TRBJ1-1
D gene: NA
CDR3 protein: CASSPTGGSDTEAFF
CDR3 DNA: TGTGCCAGCTCACCAACCGGGGGGTCGGACACTGAAGCTTTCTTT

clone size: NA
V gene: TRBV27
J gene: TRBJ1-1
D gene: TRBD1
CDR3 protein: CASSVTGGYSEAFF
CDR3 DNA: TGTGCCAGCAGTGTGACAGGGGGTTACTCTGAAGCTTTCTTT

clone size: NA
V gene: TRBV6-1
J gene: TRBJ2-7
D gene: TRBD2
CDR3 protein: CASSDGTSFYEQYF
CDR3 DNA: TGTGCCAGCAGTGACGGGACTAGCTTCTACGAGCAGTACTTC

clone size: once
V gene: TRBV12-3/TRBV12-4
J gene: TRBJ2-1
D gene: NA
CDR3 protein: CASSLVGGQFF
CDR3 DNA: TGTGCCAGCAGTTTGGTGGGGGGACAGTTCTTC

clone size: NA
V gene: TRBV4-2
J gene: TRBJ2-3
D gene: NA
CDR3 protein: CASSPSRGVAATQYF
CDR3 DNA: TGTGCCAGCAGCCCATCCAGGGGGGTAGCGGCCACGCAGTATTTT

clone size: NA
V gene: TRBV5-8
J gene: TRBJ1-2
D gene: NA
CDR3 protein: CASSSPERNYGYTF
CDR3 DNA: TGTGCCAGCAGCTCACCTGAGAGGAACTATGGCTACACCTTC

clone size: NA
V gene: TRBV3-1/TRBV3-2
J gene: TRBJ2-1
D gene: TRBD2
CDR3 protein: CASSNRPAGGEQFF
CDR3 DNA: TGTGCCAGCAGCAACCGGCCGGCGGGGGGGGAGCAGTTCTTC

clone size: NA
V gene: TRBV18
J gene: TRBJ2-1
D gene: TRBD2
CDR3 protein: CASSTPLAGGLGEQFF
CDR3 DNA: TGTGCCAGCTCAACCCCCTTGGCGGGGGGGCTGGGTGAGCAGTTCTTC